The sample holds many counts of the clone carrying this TCR beta chain. This entry comes from a study of read filtering for tumor transcriptome and immune sequencing. This CDR3 is built from 13 residues. CDR1 and CDR2 from the germline V gene are MNHNY and SVGAGI (reference sequence). V gave up 2 bases and J gave up 9 bases, with 8 bases separating them. From about 400 ng of RNA, a library with molecular barcoded alpha/delta and beta/gamma adaptors was made. TCRdb reanalysed the reads using MiXCR and keeps one entry per CDR3 protein. Among about 24,000 distinct CDR3 sequences listed, roughly 23% were seen once.

This chain joins TRBV6-6 and TRBJ1-6; D is uncertain. The sequencing input was a population of CD138-negative cells sorted from bone marrow. This TCR was recovered from a donor aged 40 or over with multiple myeloma. The CDR3 spells CASSYQRVSPLHF. The CDR3 DNA reads TGTGCCAGCAGTTACCAACGGGTTTCACCCCTCCACTTT.